The sequence of this T cell receptor beta chain was determined in a study of T and B cells in COVID-19 patients. BIOMED2 TRB-A/B primer pools were used in multiplex TRB PCR. TCRdb processed the multiplex PCR reads anew with MiXCR; each CDR3 protein has one entry. In the table there are about 14,000 distinct CDR3 sequences, under 30% of which are singletons. TRB was amplified from roughly 250-500 ng of blood genomic DNA. This clonotype was detected only a few times. Sequenced sample: blood. This TCR was recovered from a human donor who had recovered from COVID-19.

CDR3 sequence (DNA): TGTGCCAGCAGTTACCCCAGACAGGGACTACCCTACGAGCAGTACTTC. This gives the protein CASSYPRQGLPYEQYF. The genes are TRBV6-2 or TRBV6-3 and TRBJ2-7; D tentatively reads TRBD1 or TRBD2 (7 bases each). Germline V gene sequence: CDR1 MNHEY, CDR2 SVGEGT. Trimming pared 2 bases from V and 2 bases from J, leaving 16 bases between. There are 16 residues in the CDR3.